One and the same sample provided the 16 T cell receptor beta chains below, sequenced in a study of monozygotic twins with inflammatory bowel disease. Each CDR3 protein gets one entry in TCRdb, which reprocessed the 5' RACE reads and gives no DNA. This sample contains about 150,000 distinct CDR3 sequences. The sequenced sample consisted of blood. The receptor set was obtained from a human donor with ulcerative colitis or Crohn's disease, or a healthy co-twin of an affected twin (not recorded which).

The CDR3: CASSSQGGGNIQYF. The chain has TRBV7-8 and TRBJ2-4; TCRdb indicates TRBD1, and absent DNA this call remains unverified. Germline loops: CDR1 SGHVS, CDR2 FQNEAQ. The length of the CDR3 is 14 residues.

The chain carries TRBV12-3 or TRBV12-4 and TRBJ1-1; TCRdb returns TRBD1, unconfirmable since there is no DNA. The CDR3 has 16 residues. CDR3 loop: CASSLSRGGPNTEAFF.

The chain uses TRBV4-2 and TRBJ2-7; lacking DNA, the TRBD2 call made by TCRdb goes unchecked. CDR3 length: 18 residues. The germline CDR1 and CDR2 sequences are LGHNA and YNFKEQ. CDR3 sequence reads: CASSPWTSGRAESYEQYF.

The chain is built from TRBV18 and TRBJ2-7; no DNA is available, so the TRBD2 call from TCRdb remains unchecked. CDR3 length: 18 amino acids. The germline V gene has CDR1 KGHSH and CDR2 LQKENI. The CDR3 sequence is CASSPRATSGRFPYEQYF.

The chain joins TRBV20-1 to TRBJ2-4. CDR3 length: 14 amino acids. Germline loops: CDR1 DFQATT, CDR2 SNEGSKA (reference sequence). CDR3 residues: CSARSGVAKNIQYF.

The chain couples TRBV6-5 to TRBJ1-1. In germline, CDR1 is MNHEY, CDR2 SVGAGI. The CDR3 loop spans 15 amino acids. The CDR3 loop is CASSYSRDGVTEAFF.

This rearrangement joins TRBV28 to TRBJ2-5; TCRdb calls TRBD1, which cannot be checked without DNA. Germline V CDR1 and CDR2: MDHEN, SYDVKM. The CDR3 contains 12 residues. The CDR3 sequence: CASIGGRETQYF.

This chain uses TRBV5-1 with TRBJ1-2; TCRdb calls TRBD1, which cannot be checked without DNA. This CDR3 contains 14 residues. The germline gives CDR1 SGHRS, CDR2 YFSETQ. The CDR3 is CASSLGTTSYGYTF. The whole variable domain, filled in from reference TRBV5-1 and TRBJ1-2, reads KAGVTQTPRYLIKTRGQQVTLSCSPISGHRSVSWYQQTPGQGLQFLFEYFSETQRNKGNFPGRFSGRQFSNSRSEMNVSTLELGDSALYLCASSLGTTSYGYTFGSGTRLTVV.

The J gene is TRBJ1-2, the V gene TRBV7-2; TCRdb proposes TRBD1, but this gene call is untestable without DNA. The CDR3 runs 13 residues. Per the germline V gene, CDR1 is SGHTA and CDR2 is FQGNSA. The CDR3 protein is CASRSDRGYGYTF.

V is TRBV11-2 and J is TRBJ2-1; TCRdb selects TRBD2, and the lack of DNA leaves this call unchecked. The CDR3 has 18 residues. Germline lookup yields CDR1 SGHAT and CDR2 FQNNGV. Here the CDR3 reads CASSPGTSGRALNNEQFF.

The V call is TRBV27, the J call TRBJ1-1; no DNA is available, so the TRBD1 call from TCRdb remains unchecked. CDR3 length: 15 amino acids. CDR1 MNHEY and CDR2 SMNVEV come from the germline V gene (reference sequence). This CDR3 reads CASSSLLGANTEAFF.

The chain uses TRBV11-1 and TRBJ1-1. Per the germline V gene, CDR1 is SGHAT and CDR2 is FQDESV (reference sequence). CDR3 length: 12 residues. CDR3: CASSLLDTEAFF.

The gene calls are TRBV28 and TRBJ2-2; TCRdb designates TRBD2, a call that cannot be tested without DNA. Germline CDR1 reads MDHEN; CDR2 reads SYDVKM. The CDR3 covers 14 residues. The CDR3 sequence is CASSSSGRAGELFF.

V and J are TRBV3-1 and TRBJ2-7; no DNA is available, so the TRBD1 call from TCRdb remains unchecked. The CDR3 runs to 14 residues. Germline-derived CDR1 and CDR2 are LGHDT and YNNKEL (reference sequence). The CDR3: CASSLRGQGNEQYF.

The chain employs TRBV5-1 and TRBJ1-2. The CDR3 runs to 11 residues. Per germline, CDR1 SGHRS and CDR2 YFSETQ. The CDR3 is CASSLNYGYTF.

The chain joins TRBV12-3 or TRBV12-4 to TRBJ2-4; no DNA is available, so the TRBD1 call from TCRdb remains unchecked. This CDR3 is built from 14 residues. The CDR3: CASSPGGAKNIQYF.